The rows below give T cell receptor beta chains drawn from one sample of a study of shared clonotypes between healthy human individuals. This table comes from immunoSEQ multiplex PCR, and its TCRdb copy is limited to in-frame clones, with some not included. The profile shows over a million clones, more than 75% of them singletons. Sequences were obtained from memory CD4+ T cells from PBMCs. The receptors come from a man younger than 35 in good health. Some clones in this sample may be carry-over from other donors' samples. Each CDR3 is given with its conserved first and last residue. A D gene is named only where the DNA matches it firmly. Clone size appears in some rows only: once, few, many, or a class for an expanded clone.

v_gene	d_gene	j_gene	abundance	CDR3nt	CDR3aa
TRBV19	TRBD1	TRBJ2-7	few	TGTGCCAGTAGTAAAGGGACAGGGGGATTCTACGAGCAGTACTTC	CASSKGTGGFYEQYF
TRBV4-2	TRBD2	TRBJ2-3	.	TGTGCCAGCAGCCAAGATTTAAGCGGGAGACGGTACCGGACAGATACGCAGTATTTT	CASSQDLSGRRYRTDTQYF
TRBV7-2	.	TRBJ2-1	.	TGTGCCAGCACCGCGGAGGGCCTTGAGCAGTTCTTC	CASTAEGLEQFF
TRBV19	TRBD2	TRBJ2-7	many	TGTGCCAGTAGTAGGAGCGGGAGGTACGAGCAGTACTTC	CASSRSGRYEQYF
TRBV7-3	TRBD1	TRBJ1-1	few	TGTGCCAGCAGCCCTAGGACAGGGTGGCCTGAAGCTTTCTTT	CASSPRTGWPEAFF
TRBV28	.	TRBJ2-7	.	TGTGCCAGCAGTTATACCGAGACAAACTCCTACGAGCAGTACTTC	CASSYTETNSYEQYF
TRBV5-6	.	TRBJ2-6	.	TGTGCCAGCAGCTTGGCCGTGGCCATAAGCTCTGGGGCCAACGTCCTGACTTTC	CASSLAVAISSGANVLTF
TRBV7-9	TRBD2	TRBJ2-1	.	TGTGCCAGCAGCAAGACTAGCGGGGCCAATGAGCAGTTCTTC	CASSKTSGANEQFF
TRBV5-4	.	TRBJ2-7	.	TGTGCCAGCAGCTTGAGGAGCTACGAGCAGTACTTC	CASSLRSYEQYF
TRBV5-4	TRBD1	TRBJ2-7	once	TGTGCCAGCAGTAAGGTCGGCCAGGGGGTTGCCTACGAGCAGTACTTC	CASSKVGQGVAYEQYF
TRBV9	.	TRBJ2-2	.	TGTGCCAGCAGTTACAGGTCGAACACCGGGGAGCTGTTTTTT	CASSYRSNTGELFF
TRBV10-3	.	TRBJ1-1	.	TGTGCCATCAGGGAGGGAACTGAAGCTTTCTTT	CAIREGTEAFF
TRBV4-2	.	TRBJ1-3	.	TGTGCCAGCAGCCTTGGGGGGAGGACCATATATTTT	CASSLGGRTIYF
TRBV28	TRBD1	TRBJ1-4	few	TGTGCCAGCAGTTTACCAACGACTTGGACAGGGATTAATGAAAAACTGTTTTTT	CASSLPTTWTGINEKLFF
TRBV9	.	TRBJ2-1	.	TGTGCCAGCAGCGTAGCTCCGGAGTACAATGAGCAGTTCTTC	CASSVAPEYNEQFF
TRBV28	.	TRBJ1-1	.	TGTGCCAGCAGCTCTACAGGGTGGGGGACTGAAGCTTTCTTT	CASSSTGWGTEAFF
TRBV7-7	.	TRBJ2-2	.	TGTGCCAGCAGCTTAGACGCCGGGGAGCTGTTTTTT	CASSLDAGELFF
TRBV4-3	.	TRBJ2-3	.	TGCGCCAGCAGCCGGACCTCCCCAGATACGCAGTATTTT	CASSRTSPDTQYF
TRBV5-1	.	TRBJ2-2	.	TGCGCCAGCAGCTTGGGGTCGAACACCGGGGAGCTGTTTTTT	CASSLGSNTGELFF
TRBV5-1	.	TRBJ2-1	.	TGCGCCAGCAGCTTGGAAGATGAGCAGTTCTTC	CASSLEDEQFF
TRBV9	TRBD2	TRBJ2-2	.	TGTGCCAGCAGCCCCCGGCTAGCGGGCACCGGGGAGCTGTTTTTT	CASSPRLAGTGELFF
TRBV28	.	TRBJ2-7	.	TGTGCCAGCAGTAGAGGGACTCCGGGTGAGCAGTACTTC	CASSRGTPGEQYF
TRBV7-9	.	TRBJ2-7	many	TGTGCCAGCGGCAGGGACGGCTACGAGCAGTACTTC	CASGRDGYEQYF